One T cell receptor (beta chain) is described in this entry. Its matching antigen is unknown. Read data end 3 residues before the CDR3 end; the end is taken from the germline J gene. The V gene end was trimmed by 1 base and the J gene end by 6 bases; junction bases not matched to a gene: 2. Germline V gene sequence: CDR1 GTSNPN, CDR2 SVGIG (reference sequence). The CDR3 has 13 amino acids. This sample stems from a study of Tregs in tolerant kidney transplant recipients. Study observations and caveats: Nucleotide sequences could not be compared across some patients' samples due to primer changes.

TCRdb's table, derived via immunoSEQ multiplex PCR, lists solely in-frame clones and lacks some. Its clone listing holds approximately 31,000 clones. Unstimulated regulatory T cells (CD4+CD25+CD127-), CD4+CD25- non-regulatory cells, CD4 and CD8 cells were FACS-sorted from thawed PBMCs. This clonotype was obtained from a human donor who received a combined kidney and bone marrow transplant. This specimen consisted of CD8+ T cells from blood, obtained before the transplant. V gene TRBV30 combines with J gene TRBJ2-2, with 7 positions matching TRBD1. CDR3 DNA, as far as it was read: TGTGCCTGGAGTGCAGGGGGAGCCGGGGAG. This codes for CAWSAGGAGE. The whole CDR3 region reads CAWSAGGAGELFF. Looking up the rest from reference TRBV30 and TRBJ2-2 gives the full variable domain: SQTIHQWPATLVQPVGSPLSLECTVEGTSNPNLYWYRQAAGRGLQLLFYSVGIGQISSEVPQNLSASRPQDRQFILSSKKLLLSDSGFYLCAWSAGGAGELFFGEGSRLTVL.